The sequence of this T cell receptor (beta chain) was determined in a study of blood T cell repertoires in COVID-19. About the research overall: Samples representing acute and convalescent COVID-19 were sourced from the United States, Italy and Spain. The analysed material was cDNA or gDNA that came from T cells, B-cell-depleted T cells, or PBMCs.

The Seattle patients, enrolled during active infection, were followed longitudinally. Unmatched junction bases numbered 14, after V lost 8 bases and J lost 4 bases. CDR1 and CDR2 (germline): SGHDN, FVKESK. This CDR3 spans 15 amino acids. Methods used by the authors: Reference gene primer amplification gave estimated nucleated cell counts. The method was immunoSEQ multiplex PCR; TCRdb's version includes in-frame clones alone and lacks a portion of them. Clone size and the V and J calls come from that table; the DNA yielded D and trimming. The sample consists of 400,000 to 450,000 clones, approximately 88% of them appearing once.

The sequencing input was peripheral blood. This TCR was sampled from a woman aged 50 to 65 with COVID-19, enrolled during active disease. The rearrangement uses TRBV14 and TRBJ2-7; 7 bases are a match to TRBD2. CDR3 DNA sequence: TGTGCCAGCGCCCCCCGGGCTAGCGGACCTTACGAGCAGTACTTC. Amino acid sequence: CASAPRASGPYEQYF. The entire variable domain, with the rest obtained from reference TRBV14 and TRBJ2-7, is as follows: EAGVTQFPSHSVIEKGQTVTLRCDPISGHDNLYWYRRVMGKEIKFLLHFVKESKQDESGMPNNRFLAERTGGTYSTLKVQPAELEDSGVYFCASAPRASGPYEQYFGPGTRLTVT.